The entry below gives a single TCR beta chain sequence along with its context. Antigen: not known. Here immunoSEQ multiplex PCR was the method, and the copy in TCRdb shows in-frame clones only, minus some. The table shows 20,000 to 25,000 clones, with approximately 88% occurring only once. This CDR3 comprises 15 residues. Germline V gene lookup returns CDR1 SGHTA and CDR2 FQGNSA. Trimming took off 4 bases at V and 10 bases at J, with 20 bases between the two ends. The entry originates in a study of T cells in localized non-small cell lung cancer. General study findings and limits: A median of approximately 50 of the top 100 tumor clones appeared in adjacent lung, which was paired and uninvolved. Greater blood T cell density accompanied longer overall survival. Uninvolved adjacent lung showed the highest T cell clonality, exceeding tumor.

The origin of this receptor is a man aged 35 to 69 with stage II lung adenocarcinoma. The chain carries TRBV7-2 and TRBJ2-1, with D unresolved. The sample in question was PBMCs, obtained before any cancer treatment. In DNA form, the CDR3 reads TGTGCCAGCAGCTCCGTCGGCGTTGGTCCGGCCGAGCAGTTCTTC. Translation gives CASSSVGVGPAEQFF.